One and the same sample provided the 25 T cell receptor beta chains below, sequenced in a study of CD8+CD57+ T cells in acquired aplastic anemia. The authors sequenced patients whose flow cytometry had shown CD8+CD57+ cell expansion. The study profiled TCR beta VDJ and CDR3 using genomic DNA as template. TCRdb re-called the reads with MiXCR, one entry per CDR3 protein. Of fewer than 200,000 distinct CDR3 sequences listed, around half were seen once; the top ten hold about 1.7%. Input material: sorted CD4+, CD8+, or CD8+CD57+ T cells (not recorded which) from PBMCs. The receptors stem from a human donor with aplastic anemia.

The J gene is TRBJ1-3, the V gene TRBV6-1, with 8 bases fitting TRBD1. CDR1 is MNHNS, CDR2 SASEGT, per germline. The CDR3 spans 15 residues. The trim removed 7 bases at V and 2 bases at J, leaving 7 bases unmatched. The DNA of the CDR3 is TGTGCCAGCAATCAACAGGGGGGTCCTGGAAACACCATATATTTT. It codes for CASNQQGGPGNTIYF.

The chain couples TRBV2 to TRBJ2-2; D is ambiguous. Germline V gives CDR1 SNHLY, CDR2 FYNNEI. V lost 3 bases and J 0 bases, leaving 11 bases between the germline ends. The CDR3 loop spans 16 amino acids. CDR3 loop: CASSDVRGANTGELFF. The CDR3 coding sequence is TGTGCCAGCAGTGACGTTCGCGGAGCGAACACCGGGGAGCTGTTTTTT.

Judged by abundance, this clonotype is medium-sized. V gene TRBV2 combines with J gene TRBJ1-6; D unresolved. The CDR3 covers 12 residues. From germline, CDR1 is SNHLY and CDR2 FYNNEI. The CDR3 DNA reads as TGTGCATGTCAGGTCTTTAATTCACCCCTCCACTTT. As protein: CACQVFNSPLHF. The whole variable domain, filled in from reference TRBV2 and TRBJ1-6, reads EPEVTQTPSHQVTQMGQEVILRCVPISNHLYFYWYRQILGQKVEFLVSFYNNEISEKSEIFDDQFSVERPDGSNFTLKIRSTKLEDSAMYFCACQVFNSPLHFGNGTRLTVT.

The chain recombines TRBV24-1 with TRBJ2-1; perhaps TRBD1 as D (6 bases). CDR1 and CDR2 from the germline V gene are KGHDR and SFDVKD. V was shortened by 4 bases and J by 8 bases, with 14 bases between the two germline ends. This CDR3 is 14 amino acids long. This CDR3 reads CATSDLPQGHEQFF. In nucleotides, the CDR3 is TGTGCCACCAGTGACCTACCACAGGGCCATGAGCAGTTCTTC.

CDR3 bases: TGTGCCAGCAGTGAAGACAAATCATACTATGGCTACACCTTC. As protein: CASSEDKSYYGYTF. This chain uses TRBV2 with TRBJ1-2; no clear D gene. CDR3 length: 14 residues. V shed 1 base and J shed 3 bases, with 9 bases lying between them. CDR1 is SNHLY, CDR2 FYNNEI, per germline. Complete variable domain (other parts from reference TRBV2 and TRBJ1-2): EPEVTQTPSHQVTQMGQEVILRCVPISNHLYFYWYRQILGQKVEFLVSFYNNEISEKSEIFDDQFSVERPDGSNFTLKIRSTKLEDSAMYFCASSEDKSYYGYTFGSGTRLTVV.

The chain uses TRBV20-1 and TRBJ1-1; no definite D call. V was pared by 7 bases and J by 6 bases, with 3 bases between. The CDR3 contains 8 residues. Germline V gene lookup returns CDR1 DFQATT and CDR2 SNEGSKA (reference sequence). This chain's CDR3 is CSVAEAFF. The CDR3 region has the DNA TGCAGTGTAGCTGAAGCTTTCTTT.

In its sample, this clonotype was seen many times. The chain links TRBV20-1 to TRBJ2-2, with TRBD2 matching over 10 bases. From germline, CDR1 is DFQATT and CDR2 SNEGSKA (reference sequence). CDR3 length equals 14 residues. V shed 3 bases, J shed 3 bases, and the junction held 1 base outside the gene matches. The CDR3 reads CSARGLAHTGELFF. CDR3 in DNA: TGCAGTGCTAGGGGACTAGCGCACACCGGGGAGCTGTTTTTT.

This clonotype has just a few counts. The rearrangement uses TRBV6-2 or TRBV6-3 and TRBJ1-6, with 7 bases fitting TRBD1. CDR1 and CDR2 from the germline V gene are MNHEY and SVGEGT. The CDR3 spans 15 residues. The V segment lost 2 bases and the J segment 8 bases; nucleotides outside the gene matches: 6. DNA of the CDR3: TGTGCCAGCAGTTACGAAGAACAGGGGTATTCACCCCTCCACTTT. The encoded protein is CASSYEEQGYSPLHF.

V usage is TRBV7-8 and J usage is TRBJ2-7; D is undetermined. Germline lookup yields CDR1 SGHVS and CDR2 FQNEAQ. This CDR3 region has 14 residues. V gave up 4 bases and J gave up 0 bases, with 10 bases separating them. The CDR3 region is CASSSRISSYEQYV. The CDR3 DNA reads TGTGCCAGCAGCTCAAGGATCAGCTCCTACGAGCAGTACGTC.

CDR3 sequence (DNA): TGTGCCGGCGGAGTACGCTTTTCCTACAATGAGCAGTTCTTC. Its translation: CAGGVRFSYNEQFF. V is TRBV6-4 and J is TRBJ2-1, with no clear D. Germline CDR1 MRHNA, CDR2 SNTAGT. This CDR3 comprises 14 residues. Trimming removed 11 bases at V and 1 base at J, with 15 bases between.

The chain carries TRBV24-1 and TRBJ2-1, with unresolved D. CDR1 KGHDR and CDR2 SFDVKD come from the germline V gene. This CDR3 is built from 14 residues. The germline V and J ends were trimmed by 1 base and 8 bases, with 11 bases remaining between them. The DNA for the CDR3 is TGTGCCACCAGTGATTTTCAACTAACCGATGAGCAGTTCTTC. It yields the protein CATSDFQLTDEQFF.

This rearrangement joins TRBV24-1 to TRBJ2-1; D call uncertain. Per the germline V gene, CDR1 is KGHDR and CDR2 is SFDVKD. The CDR3 has 14 residues. V was pared by 5 bases and J by 4 bases, with 11 bases between. The CDR3 nucleotides are TGTGCCACCAGTGGTTCTAGAGCTTACAATGAGCAGTTCTTC. Its translation is CATSGSRAYNEQFF.

The chain links TRBV14 to TRBJ2-7, with TRBD2 identical over 10 bases. Trimming removed 4 bases from V and 1 base from J; junction bases left unmatched: 4. Germline loops: CDR1 SGHDN, CDR2 FVKESK. This CDR3 has 15 amino acids. The CDR3 DNA reads TGTGCCAGCAGCCCCGGGACTAGCGAATCCTACGAGCAGTACTTC. It is translated as CASSPGTSESYEQYF.

The J gene is TRBJ2-7, the V gene TRBV7-6; a possible D gene is TRBD2 (5 bases). V lost 5 bases and J 3 bases, leaving 14 bases between the germline ends. The germline V gene has CDR1 SGHVS and CDR2 FNYEAQ. CDR3 length equals 14 residues. The CDR3 protein is CASSPPGNRYEQYF. Written as DNA, the CDR3 is TGTGCCAGCAGCCCCCCCGGGAACCGCTACGAGCAGTACTTC.

This clonotype was seen ten or more times. The chain is built from TRBV19 and TRBJ1-1, with TRBD1 as a possible D gene (5 bases). The V and J ends lost 4 bases and 6 bases respectively, with 12 bases between them. This CDR3 has 13 residues. CDR1 is LNHDA, CDR2 SQIVND, per germline (reference sequence). The chain's CDR3 is CASSSRVQPEAFF. The CDR3 nucleotides read TGTGCCAGTAGTAGCAGGGTCCAGCCTGAAGCTTTCTTT.

The chain joins TRBV7-2 to TRBJ2-5; no definite D call. The CDR3 is made up of 13 amino acids. CDR1 and CDR2 from the germline V gene are SGHTA and FQGNSA. V lost 3 bases and J lost 7, with 12 bases in between. CDR3 coding DNA: TGTGCCAGCAGCTTGGGCAACACCGGGACCCAGTACTTC. Its protein product is CASSLGNTGTQYF.

This clonotype came up once. Since a much larger clone is just one base distant, this may be a read error. V is TRBV6-1 and J is TRBJ1-2, with 7 bases lining up with TRBD1. The CDR3 extends over 15 amino acids. Germline V gene lookup returns CDR1 MNHNS and CDR2 SASEGT. The CDR3 loop reads CASTRVGGGGYGYPF. Here the CDR3 DNA reads TGTGCCAGCACCCGGGTGGGAGGGGGCGGCTATGGCTACCCCTTC.

This clonotype was detected ten times or more. This sequence joins TRBV7-9 and TRBJ1-1; tentative D call: TRBD1 (6 bases). Between the trimmed V and J ends, which lost 0 bases and 11 bases, there was a span of 13 bases. Germline values: CDR1 SEHNR, CDR2 FQNEAQ (reference sequence). The CDR3 contains 13 residues. The CDR3 here is CASSLAGANGAFF. Written as DNA, the CDR3 is TGTGCCAGCAGCTTAGCGGGGGCCAATGGGGCTTTCTTT.

This clonotype was picked up a small number of times. This chain connects TRBV19 to TRBJ1-6, with TRBD1 matching 9 bases. The ends lost 3 bases at V and 7 bases at J; junction bases unmatched: 4. Per germline, CDR1 LNHDA and CDR2 SQIVND (reference sequence). The length of the CDR3 is 15 residues. This CDR3 reads CASSIGQGTNSPLHF. The CDR3 nucleotides read TGTGCCAGTAGTATCGGACAGGGGACGAATTCACCCCTCCACTTT.

Points on this clonotype: One end of the junction fails to match germline, which may point to a read error. The chain joins TRBV10-3 to TRBJ2-7, with 11 bases identical to TRBD2. The CDR3 length is 17 residues. Germline CDR1 reads ENHRY; CDR2 reads SYGVKD. The CDR3 loop is CASSYEGLLAGGYEQYF. In DNA form, the CDR3 reads TGTGCCAGCAGTTACGAGGGGCTCCTAGCGGGGGGCTACGAGCAGTACTTC.

In its sample, this clonotype was seen many times. The genes are TRBV4-1 and TRBJ2-1; perhaps TRBD1 as D (6 bases). The V end lost 2 bases, the J end lost 2 bases, and 10 bases lay between the germline ends. Germline loops: CDR1 MGHRA, CDR2 YSYEKL. The CDR3 has 15 residues. CDR3 DNA: TGCGCCAGCAGCCAACATCAGGGGACCTACAATGAGCAGTTCTTC. Its translation: CASSQHQGTYNEQFF.

In DNA form, the CDR3 reads TGTGCCAGCACCGACGGGGGCCGAGTGATTCAGTACTTC. This sequence encodes CASTDGGRVIQYF. This rearrangement joins TRBV7-2 to TRBJ2-4, with D possibly being TRBD1 or TRBD2 (6 bases each). V lost 7 bases to trimming and J lost 10 bases, with 17 bases between them. Germline V gene data show CDR1 as SGHTA and CDR2 as FQGNSA. The CDR3 sequence is 13 residues long.

This clonotype was seen just once. The chain has TRBV20-1 and TRBJ1-5, with D uncertain. Looked up from germline, CDR1 is DFQATT and CDR2 is SNEGSKA (reference sequence). This CDR3 is 12 amino acids long. The V end lost 2 bases, the J end lost 7 bases, and 9 bases lay between the germline ends. CDR3 bases: TGCAGTGCTAGAAGCCCGGGCCAGCCCCAGCATTTT. Protein product: CSARSPGQPQHF.

The chain couples TRBV2 to TRBJ1-5; D gene uncertain. This CDR3 has 13 residues. Trimming cost V 5 bases and J 3 bases, with 8 bases left between them. In germline, CDR1 is SNHLY, CDR2 FYNNEI. The DNA for the CDR3 is TGTGCCAGCAGTTTCAGCTACAATCAGCCCCAGCATTTT. It translates to CASSFSYNQPQHF.

This clonotype appeared many times. The V and J genes are TRBV12-5 and TRBJ1-5; 8 bases line up with TRBD1. Germline-derived CDR1 and CDR2 are LGHNT and FRNRAP. The J segment lost 8 bases and the V segment lost 6 bases, leaving 6 bases of the junction unmatched. The CDR3 contains 13 residues. The CDR3 loop is CASGWDRREPQHF. CDR3 in DNA: TGTGCTAGTGGATGGGACAGGCGGGAGCCCCAGCATTTT.